One and the same sample provided the 4 T cell receptor beta chains below, sequenced in a study of human T cells and chemical hapten exposure. TCRdb reprocessed the RACE reads via MiXCR and lists one record per CDR3 protein. The sample yields under 450,000 distinct CDR3 sequences, approximately 5.1% seen once. Regarding time point: patch test 1, 2 weeks after DPC sensitization. The treatment: therapeutic diphenylcyclopropenone sensitization with weekly scalp DPC. The sample consisted of whole blood, taken in connection with sensitization to the hapten diphenylcyclopropenone (DPC). Receptor source: a woman in her forties or fifties with alopecia areata. Some clones in this sample may be carry-over from other donors' samples.

The chain carries TRBV14 and TRBJ1-1, with 10 bases that match TRBD1. This CDR3 spans 18 amino acids. Trimming removed 0 bases from V and 0 bases from J; junction bases left unmatched: 7. Germline V gene data show CDR1 as SGHDN and CDR2 as FVKESK. The CDR3: CASSQELVGQGMNTEAFF. In DNA form, the CDR3 reads TGTGCCAGCAGCCAAGAATTAGTGGGACAGGGGATGAACACTGAAGCTTTCTTT. Combining the CDR3 with reference TRBV14 and TRBJ1-1 gives the whole variable domain EAGVTQFPSHSVIEKGQTVTLRCDPISGHDNLYWYRRVMGKEIKFLLHFVKESKQDESGMPNNRFLAERTGGTYSTLKVQPAELEDSGVYFCASSQELVGQGMNTEAFFGQGTRLTVV.

This clonotype was counted only a few times. V usage is TRBV5-4 and J usage is TRBJ1-1; a weak D match, TRBD1 (5 bases). CDR3 size: 15 residues. Germline CDR1 reads SGHNT; CDR2 reads YYREEE (reference sequence). The V end lost 0 bases, the J end lost 4 bases, and 13 bases lay between the germline ends. The CDR3 here is CASSLVGGRGTEAFF. The CDR3 nucleotides are TGTGCCAGCAGCTTGGTCGGGGGTCGGGGCACTGAAGCTTTCTTT.

The table lists this clonotype with many counts. Here the CDR3 DNA reads TGCAGTGCTAGCAGGGTTTACGAGCAGTACTTC. Protein product: CSASRVYEQYF. This chain links TRBV20-1 with TRBJ2-7; TRBD1 might be the D (5 bases). The V gene lost 3 bases and the J gene lost 4 bases, with 7 bases spanning the gap. Germline CDR1 and CDR2: DFQATT and SNEGSKA (reference sequence). The CDR3 loop spans 11 amino acids.

Only a few counts were recorded for this clonotype. The junction differs from germline at one of its ends, possibly a read error. The genes are TRBV20-1 and TRBJ2-7; TRBD2 matches at 14 bases. The germline V gene encodes CDR1 DFQATT and CDR2 SNEGSKA (reference sequence). The CDR3 spans 16 residues. The CDR3 DNA reads TGCAGTACTAGGGGGACTAGCGGGAGATATTCCAACGAGCAGTACTTC. Translation gives CSTRGTSGRYSNEQYF.